The T cell receptor (beta chain) under discussion was sequenced for a study of glioma-infiltrating T cells. Study observations and caveats: A blood CDR3 motif signature was depleted in highly divergent patients. Only very few CDR3 sequences appeared in both tissue and blood.

This CDR3 has 18 residues. Germline loops: CDR1 MNHEY, CDR2 SMNVEV (reference sequence). The V gene lost 5 bases and the J gene lost 0 bases, with 17 bases spanning the gap. On this clonotype itself: Its antigen remains unidentified.

Amplification of TCR alpha and beta CDR3 regions from RNA used iRepertoire nested multiplex PCR. TCRdb reprocessed the multiplex PCR reads via MiXCR and lists one record per CDR3 protein. The table shows more than 350,000 distinct CDR3 sequences, with roughly two fifths occurring only once. This sequence joins TRBV27 and TRBJ1-6; D might be TRBD1 (5 bases). The clonotype comes from a human donor with low-grade glioma or glioblastoma, undergoing nonglioma brain surgery, or in good health (not recorded which). Sequencing was done on a sample of glioma tissue, nonneoplastic brain tissue, or PBMCs (not recorded which). This CDR3 is CASSPTNEGSSYNSPLHF. CDR3 bases: TGTGCCAGCAGTCCGACGAACGAGGGGAGCTCCTATAATTCACCCCTCCACTTT.